This passage covers 27 T cell receptor beta chains from one sample sequenced in a study of shared clonotypes between healthy human individuals. TCRdb's copy holds only in-frame clones and misses some; the assay was immunoSEQ multiplex PCR. The data hold approximately 2.4 million clones, with approximately 94% observed a single time. Material: naive CD4+ T cells sorted from blood. The subset is: CD45RA+ positively selected. All receptors derive from a man between 18 and 35 years old in good health.

The chain links TRBV6-6 to TRBJ1-1, with unresolved D. Germline CDR1 and CDR2: MNHNY and SVGAGI (reference sequence). This CDR3 spans 13 amino acids. With 0 bases removed from V and 5 bases from J, the gap between germline ends came to 7 bases. The CDR3 loop reads CASSYSPRTEAFF. CDR3 in DNA: TGTGCCAGCAGTTACTCCCCCCGAACTGAAGCTTTCTTT.

J is TRBJ1-1 and V is TRBV14; D not certain. This CDR3 spans 13 amino acids. Germline V lookup: CDR1 SGHDN, CDR2 FVKESK. Deletions cut 7 bases from V and 0 bases from J, with 9 bases between. CDR3 sequence (DNA): TGTGCCAGCACCCCTGGGATGAACACTGAAGCTTTCTTT. Residues: CASTPGMNTEAFF.

This chain links TRBV2 with TRBJ2-5, with a tentative D call TRBD1 (6 bases). The CDR3 is 14 amino acids. Germline V gene sequence: CDR1 SNHLY, CDR2 FYNNEI. With 6 bases removed from V and 4 bases from J, the gap between germline ends came to 15 bases. CDR3 nucleotides: TGTGCCAGCAGGGGGGCTCTAGGTAGAGAGACCCAGTACTTC. It codes for CASRGALGRETQYF.

The chain links TRBV5-6 to TRBJ2-2, with D possibly matching TRBD2 (5 bases). The CDR3 sequence is 16 residues long. Germline-derived CDR1 and CDR2 are SGHDT and YYEEEE. The ends were cut back, 5 bases at V and 2 bases at J, with 16 bases in the middle. CDR3 protein: CASRLRSPSNTGELFF. The DNA for the CDR3 is TGTGCCAGCAGGTTGAGATCCCCTAGCAACACCGGGGAGCTGTTTTTT.

This clone was seen more than once but under ten times. The chain combines TRBV28 with TRBJ1-5; maybe TRBD1 (6 bases). Germline-derived CDR1 and CDR2 are MDHEN and SYDVKM. V lost 2 bases to trimming and J lost 7 bases, with 18 bases between them. The CDR3 is 16 amino acids. CDR3 nucleotides: TGTGCCAGCAGTTTACCAGCGGGGGGGCCCGGGCAGCCCCAGCATTTT. Protein product: CASSLPAGGPGQPQHF.

A word on this clone: This specimen includes other DNA sequences encoding the same CDR3. The chain employs TRBV5-1 and TRBJ1-2; TRBD1 matches at 9 bases. This CDR3 has 14 residues. Trimming at V came to 1 base and at J to 5 bases, leaving 3 bases not matched to a gene. Germline-derived CDR1 and CDR2 are SGHRS and YFSETQ. CDR3 coding DNA: TGCGCCAGCAGCTTGCTCGGGACAGGGTATGGCTACACCTTC. Protein sequence: CASSLLGTGYGYTF.

A note on this clone: Other DNA sequences in this sample translate to the same CDR3. The chain carries TRBV28 and TRBJ1-6; D is unresolved. Trimming shortened V by 4 bases and J by 8 bases, and 6 bases separated the two germline ends. Germline CDR1 is MDHEN and CDR2 is SYDVKM. This CDR3 is built from 12 residues. The CDR3 is CASSSPDSPLHF. The DNA of the CDR3 is TGTGCCAGCAGTTCACCCGATTCACCCCTCCACTTT.

The chain carries TRBV5-6 and TRBJ1-2; no clear D gene. This CDR3 comprises 15 residues. Trimming took 0 bases from V and 4 from J, leaving 13 bases between them. Germline V gene data show CDR1 as SGHDT and CDR2 as YYEEEE. The CDR3 bases are TGTGCCAGCAGCTTGGATCTAGCAGTGCGCTATGGCTACACCTTC. It translates to CASSLDLAVRYGYTF.

CDR3 protein: CASSPATPNYGYTF. CDR3 sequence (DNA): TGTGCCAGCAGCCCCGCAACCCCAAACTATGGCTACACCTTC. The chain recombines TRBV7-6 with TRBJ1-2; D gene unclear. The V end was cut by 5 bases, the J end by 2 bases, with 12 bases between. Looked up from germline, CDR1 is SGHVS and CDR2 is FNYEAQ. This CDR3 region has 14 residues.

The chain joins TRBV11-2 to TRBJ2-7, with 9 bases aligning to TRBD1. Looked up from germline, CDR1 is SGHAT and CDR2 is FQNNGV. J lost 2 bases, V lost 4 bases, and 15 bases had no gene match. The CDR3 covers 18 residues. The CDR3 protein is CASSSLKQPGQGPYEQYF. The CDR3 DNA reads as TGTGCCAGCAGCTCCCTAAAACAACCGGGACAGGGCCCCTACGAGCAGTACTTC.

This chain uses TRBV5-1 with TRBJ1-6; 8 nucleotides agree with TRBD1. V dropped 3 bases and J dropped 1; count of bases not matched to a gene: 15. The CDR3 runs to 20 residues. CDR1 is SGHRS, CDR2 YFSETQ, per germline. The CDR3 spells CASSSGPGQGKWSYNSPLHF. In nucleotides, the CDR3 is TGCGCCAGCAGCTCCGGACCCGGACAGGGTAAATGGTCCTATAATTCACCCCTCCACTTT.

The chain recombines TRBV18 with TRBJ2-7; 10 nucleotides align to TRBD1. CDR1 KGHSH and CDR2 LQKENI come from the germline V gene. The CDR3 consists of 15 residues. V shed 3 bases, J shed 3 bases, and the junction held 5 bases outside the gene matches. CDR3: CASSPIGTGDYEQYF. The CDR3 nucleotides read TGTGCCAGCTCACCCATCGGGACAGGGGACTACGAGCAGTACTTC.

This clone has only one observation. The chain uses TRBV6-5 and TRBJ2-3; TRBD1 matches at 11 bases. Unmatched junction bases numbered 6, after V lost 7 bases and J lost 6 bases. The germline V gene has CDR1 MNHEY and CDR2 SVGAGI. The CDR3 runs 14 residues. The CDR3 is CASKRDRGEDTQYF. The CDR3 DNA reads TGTGCCAGCAAGAGGGACAGGGGGGAGGATACGCAGTATTTT.

V is TRBV28 and J is TRBJ2-1; 8 bases fit TRBD2. This CDR3 comprises 17 residues. Germline-derived CDR1 and CDR2 are MDHEN and SYDVKM. V lost 6 bases and J lost 4; bases outside the gene matches: 14. The CDR3 spells CASRSDAGGPRYNEQFF. The CDR3 DNA reads as TGTGCCAGCAGAAGTGATGCGGGGGGCCCTAGGTACAATGAGCAGTTCTTC.

V usage is TRBV5-1 and J usage is TRBJ1-1; 12 positions match TRBD1. This CDR3 contains 16 residues. V dropped 4 bases and J dropped 5; count of bases not matched to a gene: 9. The germline V gene encodes CDR1 SGHRS and CDR2 YFSETQ. CDR3 sequence: CASSRGTGGAGTEAFF. CDR3 coding DNA: TGCGCCAGCAGCAGGGGGACAGGGGGCGCAGGGACTGAAGCTTTCTTT.

The J gene is TRBJ1-4, the V gene TRBV28; D might be TRBD1 (6 bases). V lost 4 bases and J 5 bases, leaving 20 bases between the germline ends. CDR3 size: 17 residues. Germline V CDR1 and CDR2: MDHEN, SYDVKM. The CDR3 DNA sequence: TGTGCCAGCAGTTCCTACCCTGGGGGGGCACCAAATGAAAAACTGTTTTTT. Protein product: CASSSYPGGAPNEKLFF.

This sequence joins TRBV7-2 and TRBJ1-1; TRBD1 is a possible D gene (5 bases). Looked up from germline, CDR1 is SGHTA and CDR2 is FQGNSA. V lost 6 bases and J 1 base, leaving 12 bases between the germline ends. CDR3 length equals 14 residues. CDR3 sequence reads: CASREWGGNTEAFF. The CDR3 region has the DNA TGTGCCAGCAGAGAATGGGGGGGGAACACTGAAGCTTTCTTT.

V gene TRBV6-1 combines with J gene TRBJ2-1, with D tentatively TRBD2 (6 bases). Germline V gene sequence: CDR1 MNHNS, CDR2 SASEGT. CDR3 length: 13 residues. V was cut by 6 bases and J by 10 bases, with 16 bases left in between. The DNA of the CDR3 is TGTGCCAGCAGACGGGGACTCCCCCCCGAGCAGTTCTTC. Translation gives CASRRGLPPEQFF.

The V gene is TRBV5-1, the J gene TRBJ2-5; D call uncertain. The CDR3 extends over 14 amino acids. V was cut by 0 bases and J by 5 bases, with 11 bases left in between. Germline V gene data show CDR1 as SGHRS and CDR2 as YFSETQ. In DNA, the CDR3 is TGCGCCAGCAGCTTGGAATGGCCCAGGGAGACCCAGTACTTC. Translated, it gives CASSLEWPRETQYF.

The chain's CDR3 is CASSTRQSYYEQYF. The DNA for the CDR3 is TGTGCCAGCAGCACCAGACAGAGCTACTACGAGCAGTACTTC. The J gene is TRBJ2-7, the V gene TRBV9; TRBD1 is a possible D gene (5 bases). V lost 4 bases, J lost 3 bases, and 14 bases lay in between. The length of the CDR3 is 14 residues. The germline CDR1 and CDR2 sequences are SGDLS and YYNGEE. Full variable domain (remainder filled in from reference TRBV9 and TRBJ2-7): DSGVTQTPKHLITATGQRVTLRCSPRSGDLSVYWYQQSLDQGLQFLIQYYNGEERAKGNILERFSAQQFPDLHSELNLSSLELGDSALYFCASSTRQSYYEQYFGPGTRLTVT.

This clone was observed a handful of times. Other DNA sequences in the sample encode the same CDR3. Here the CDR3 DNA reads TGCGCCAGCAGCTTGTCAGAGACCCAGTACTTC. Amino acid sequence: CASSLSETQYF. The chain is built from TRBV5-1 and TRBJ2-5; unclear D gene. Trimming removed 1 base at V and 4 bases at J, with 2 bases between. CDR3 length equals 11 residues. The germline V gene has CDR1 SGHRS and CDR2 YFSETQ.

The rearrangement joins TRBV28 to TRBJ2-7; 7 nucleotides line up with TRBD2. V lost 8 bases to trimming and J lost 3 bases; unmatched junction nucleotides: 13. The CDR3 is 15 amino acids. The germline gives CDR1 MDHEN, CDR2 SYDVKM. CDR3 bases: TGTGCCAGCTTTTCCCCCCTCGGGGGGAACTACGAGCAGTACTTC. It specifies CASFSPLGGNYEQYF. The variable domain in full, with the rest retrieved from reference TRBV28 and TRBJ2-7, is DVKVTQSSRYLVKRTGEKVFLECVQDMDHENMFWYRQDPGLGLRLIYFSYDVKMKEKGDIPEGYSVSREKKERFSLILESASTNQTSMYLCASFSPLGGNYEQYFGPGTRLTVT.

Concerning this clone itself: One junction end does not reproduce the germline sequence, and a read error may be involved. The V gene is TRBV4-2, the J gene TRBJ1-2, with D hard to call. In germline, CDR1 is LGHNA, CDR2 YNFKEQ. There are 11 residues in the CDR3. The CDR3 sequence: CASSQDRLTAF. CDR3 in DNA: TGTGCCAGCAGCCAAGACCGGTTAACCGCCTTC.

The chain carries TRBV9 and TRBJ2-1, with D perhaps matching TRBD2 (7 bases). The germline gives CDR1 SGDLS, CDR2 YYNGEE. Trimming took 0 bases from V and 3 from J, leaving 19 bases between them. CDR3 length: 18 amino acids. DNA of the CDR3: TGTGCCAGCAGCGTAGCCGGGGGGCTAGCGGTCGGCTACAATGAGCAGTTCTTC. This encodes CASSVAGGLAVGYNEQFF.

V usage is TRBV9 and J usage is TRBJ2-5, with no clear D. The CDR3 covers 14 residues. The germline gives CDR1 SGDLS, CDR2 YYNGEE. Trimming stripped 0 bases from V and 4 bases from J, with 10 bases between. CDR3 loop: CASSVATVGETQYF. CDR3 in DNA: TGTGCCAGCAGCGTAGCTACTGTTGGAGAGACCCAGTACTTC.

The V and J genes are TRBV4-1 and TRBJ1-2, with 10 bases matching TRBD1. Germline-derived CDR1 and CDR2 are MGHRA and YSYEKL. Unmatched junction bases numbered 6, after V lost 0 bases and J lost 5 bases. This CDR3 has 16 amino acids. The CDR3 DNA reads TGCGCCAGCAGCCAAGAGGGACAGGGGTCTTCTTATGGCTACACCTTC. This codes for CASSQEGQGSSYGYTF.

Of note for this clone: The junction shows a germline mismatch at one end, possibly a read error. The gene calls are TRBV18 and TRBJ1-5, with unresolved D. Per the germline V gene, CDR1 is KGHSH and CDR2 is LQKENI. CDR3 size: 13 residues. As DNA, the CDR3 is TGTGCCAGCTCACCTATCGGCAACCAGCCCCAGCATTTT. Encoded protein: CASSPIGNQPQHF.